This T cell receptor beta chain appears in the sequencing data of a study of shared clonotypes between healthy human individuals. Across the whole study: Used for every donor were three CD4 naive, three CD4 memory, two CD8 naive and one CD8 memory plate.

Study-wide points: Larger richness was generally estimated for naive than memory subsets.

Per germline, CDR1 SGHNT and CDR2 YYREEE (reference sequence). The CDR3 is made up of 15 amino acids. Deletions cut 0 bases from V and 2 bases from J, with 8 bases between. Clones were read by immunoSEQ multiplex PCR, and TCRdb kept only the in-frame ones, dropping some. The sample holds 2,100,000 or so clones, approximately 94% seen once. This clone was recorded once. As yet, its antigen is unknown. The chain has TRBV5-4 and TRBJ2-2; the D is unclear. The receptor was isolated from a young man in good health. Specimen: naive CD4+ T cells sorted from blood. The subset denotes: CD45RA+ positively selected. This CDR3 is CASSLEQTNTGELFF. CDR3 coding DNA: TGTGCCAGCAGCTTGGAGCAGACCAACACCGGGGAGCTGTTTTTT.